This T cell receptor beta chain is drawn from a study of read filtering for tumor transcriptome and immune sequencing. Study context: TCR-mapped reads were about 3.5 to 10.27 million with IR-seq versus roughly 80 to 1,300 with RNA-seq.

CDR3 length: 16 amino acids. V shed 9 bases and J 6 bases; nucleotides not matched to a gene: 13. General study findings and limits: Roughly 82% of IR-seq clonotypes had a single read, yet these held approximately 3.5% of reads.

On this clonotype: The antigen is undetermined. This likely comes from a read error, as the CDR3 has no conserved phenylalanine or tryptophan at its end.

The library was built from about 0.4 ug RNA with molecular barcoded adaptors for alpha/delta and beta/gamma chains. TCRdb fed the reads into MiXCR, producing one record per CDR3 protein. The sample includes more than 55,000 distinct CDR3 sequences, 20% to 25% of them seen just once. The chain couples TRBV12-3 or TRBV12-4 to TRBJ2-1, with 11 bases matching TRBD2. The sequenced sample was a population of CD138-negative cells sorted from bone marrow. The TCR originated in a donor older than 35 with multiple myeloma. DNA for the CDR3: TGTGCCAGTAGCAGATCCGTTAGCGGGAGGGCCAATGAGCAGTTCCTC. This encodes CASSRSVSGRANEQFL.